This T cell receptor (beta chain) was observed in a study of Graves' ophthalmopathy and Graves' hyperthyroidism. RNA served as the template for amplifying TCR beta CDR3 regions. The library came from an HTBI-primed first-round RT-PCR and a second-round multiplex PCR. TCRdb reprocessed the multiplex PCR reads with MiXCR, giving one entry per CDR3 protein. The sample lists some 750,000 distinct CDR3 sequences; 35% to 50% were seen once. This clonotype was counted once. With a much larger clone just one base away, this may be a read error. The CDR3 sequence is 16 residues long. The germline gives CDR1 SEHNR, CDR2 FQNEAQ (reference sequence). Other autoimmune diseases, uncontrolled infections, pregnancy and lactation each led to patient exclusion.

Source material: peripheral blood. V is TRBV7-9 and J is TRBJ2-5, with 11 bases fitting TRBD2. The J call may not be correct, given that the DNA end is closer to TRBJ2-7. The TCR comes from an adult man with Graves' ophthalmopathy. In DNA, the CDR3 is TGTGCCAGCAGCTTACGGGCGGCTAGCGGGGGGTACGAGCAGTACTTC. This encodes CASSLRAASGGYEQYF.